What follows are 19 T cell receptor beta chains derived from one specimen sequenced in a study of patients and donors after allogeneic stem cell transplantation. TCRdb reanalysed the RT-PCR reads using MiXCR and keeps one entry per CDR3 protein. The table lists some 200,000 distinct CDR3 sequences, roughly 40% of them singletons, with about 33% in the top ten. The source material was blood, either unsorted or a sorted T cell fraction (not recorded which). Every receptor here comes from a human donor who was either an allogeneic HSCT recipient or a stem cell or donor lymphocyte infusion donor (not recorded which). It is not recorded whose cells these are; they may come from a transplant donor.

The CDR3 nucleotides read TGTGCCAGCAGCTTACGCGCAGGGGGCTTTGAGCAGTTCTTC. This sequence encodes CASSLRAGGFEQFF. The chain is built from TRBV11-1 and TRBJ2-1; 8 bases are a match to TRBD1. Germline values: CDR1 SGHAT, CDR2 FQDESV (reference sequence). This CDR3 spans 14 amino acids. Trimming cost V 2 bases and J 9 bases; bases outside gene matches: 6. The full variable domain, in which reference TRBV11-1 and TRBJ2-1 provide the parts outside the CDR3, is EAEVAQSPRYKITEKSQAVAFWCDPISGHATLYWYRQILGQGPELLVQFQDESVVDDSQLPKDRFSAERLKGVDSTLKIQPAELGDSAMYLCASSLRAGGFEQFFGPGTRLTVL.

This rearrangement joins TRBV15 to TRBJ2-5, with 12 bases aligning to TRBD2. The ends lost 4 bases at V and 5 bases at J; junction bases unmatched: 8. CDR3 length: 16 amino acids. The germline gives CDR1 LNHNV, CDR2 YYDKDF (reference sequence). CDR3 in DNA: TGTGCCACCAGCATTAGAGGACTAGCGGGAAGCGAGACCCAGTACTTC. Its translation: CATSIRGLAGSETQYF.

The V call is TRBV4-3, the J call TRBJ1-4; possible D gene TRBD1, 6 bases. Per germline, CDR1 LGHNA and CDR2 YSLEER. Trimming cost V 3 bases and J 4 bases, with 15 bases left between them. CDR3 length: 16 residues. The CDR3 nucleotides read TGCGCCAGCAGCCAGGCAAGACAGGAGATTAATGAAAAACTGTTTTTT. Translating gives CASSQARQEINEKLFF.

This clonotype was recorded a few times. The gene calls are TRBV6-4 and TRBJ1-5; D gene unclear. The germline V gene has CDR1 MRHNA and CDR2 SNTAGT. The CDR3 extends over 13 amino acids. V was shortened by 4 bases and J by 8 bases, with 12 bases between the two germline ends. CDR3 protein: CASSVDLGKPQHF. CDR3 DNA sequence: TGTGCCAGCAGTGTTGACCTTGGGAAGCCCCAGCATTTT.

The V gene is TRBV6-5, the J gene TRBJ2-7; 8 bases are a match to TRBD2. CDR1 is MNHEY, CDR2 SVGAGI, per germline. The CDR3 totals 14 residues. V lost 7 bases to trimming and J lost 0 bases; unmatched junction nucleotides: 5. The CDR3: CASNPSGGSYEQYF. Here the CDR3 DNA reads TGTGCCAGCAATCCCAGCGGGGGCTCCTACGAGCAGTACTTC.

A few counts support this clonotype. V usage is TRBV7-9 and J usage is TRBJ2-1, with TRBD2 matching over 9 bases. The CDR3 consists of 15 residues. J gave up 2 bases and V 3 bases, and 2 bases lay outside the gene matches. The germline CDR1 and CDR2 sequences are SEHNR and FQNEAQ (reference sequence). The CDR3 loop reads CASSFGTSTYNEQFF. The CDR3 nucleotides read TGTGCCAGCAGCTTTGGGACTAGCACCTACAATGAGCAGTTCTTC.

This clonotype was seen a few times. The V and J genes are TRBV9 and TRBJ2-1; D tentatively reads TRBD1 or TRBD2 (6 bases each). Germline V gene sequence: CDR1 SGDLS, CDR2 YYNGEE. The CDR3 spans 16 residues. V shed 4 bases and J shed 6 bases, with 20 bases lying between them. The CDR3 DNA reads TGTGCCAGCAGCCCCCGGGGCGGAGGAGGGGGCAATGAGCAGTTCTTC. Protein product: CASSPRGGGGGNEQFF.

Here the CDR3 DNA reads TGCGCCAGCAGCCCGGACAGGACCCTGGGCTACACCTTC. This codes for CASSPDRTLGYTF. V gene TRBV4-3 combines with J gene TRBJ1-2; 7 nucleotides align to TRBD1. Germline loops: CDR1 LGHNA, CDR2 YSLEER. Trimming took 4 bases from V and 8 from J; bases not matched to a gene: 7. This CDR3 spans 13 amino acids.

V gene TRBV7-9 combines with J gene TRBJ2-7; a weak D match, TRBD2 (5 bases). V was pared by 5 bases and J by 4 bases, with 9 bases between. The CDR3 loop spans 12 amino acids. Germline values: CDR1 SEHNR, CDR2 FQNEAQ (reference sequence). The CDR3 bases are TGTGCCAGCAGCCAGGACTGGTACGAGCAGTACTTC. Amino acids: CASSQDWYEQYF. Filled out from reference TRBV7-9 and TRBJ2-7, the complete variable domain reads DTGVSQNPRHKITKRGQNVTFRCDPISEHNRLYWYRQTLGQGPEFLTYFQNEAQLEKSRLLSDRFSAERPKGSFSTLEIQRTEQGDSAMYLCASSQDWYEQYFGPGTRLTVT.

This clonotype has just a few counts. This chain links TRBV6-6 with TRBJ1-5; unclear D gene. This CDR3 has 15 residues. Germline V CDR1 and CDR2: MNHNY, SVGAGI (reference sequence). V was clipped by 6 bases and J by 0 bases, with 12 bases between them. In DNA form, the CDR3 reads TGTGCCAGCAGACCAGTCGCAGGTAGCAATCAGCCCCAGCATTTT. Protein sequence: CASRPVAGSNQPQHF.

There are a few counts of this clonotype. The CDR3 DNA is TGCGCCAGCAGCCCCCCAACAGCGATGAACACCGGGGAGCTGTTTTTT. Translation gives CASSPPTAMNTGELFF. The J gene is TRBJ2-2, the V gene TRBV4-3, with D unclear. This CDR3 is built from 16 residues. The ends were cut back, 4 bases at V and 1 base at J, with 13 bases in the middle. Germline loops: CDR1 LGHNA, CDR2 YSLEER.

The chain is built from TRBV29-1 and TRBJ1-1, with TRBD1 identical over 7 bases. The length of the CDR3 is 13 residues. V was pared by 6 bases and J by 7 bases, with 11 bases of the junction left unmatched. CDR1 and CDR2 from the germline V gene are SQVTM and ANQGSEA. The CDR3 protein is CSVHLTGPIEAFF. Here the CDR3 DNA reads TGCAGCGTGCATTTGACAGGGCCCATTGAAGCTTTCTTT.

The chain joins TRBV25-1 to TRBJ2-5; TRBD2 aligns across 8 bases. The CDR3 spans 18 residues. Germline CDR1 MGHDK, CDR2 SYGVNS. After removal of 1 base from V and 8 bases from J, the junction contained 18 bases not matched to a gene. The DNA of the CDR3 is TGTGCCAGCAGTGAATGGGTAGCGGGAACCGTCGGGGAGGGAACCCAGTACTTC. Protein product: CASSEWVAGTVGEGTQYF.

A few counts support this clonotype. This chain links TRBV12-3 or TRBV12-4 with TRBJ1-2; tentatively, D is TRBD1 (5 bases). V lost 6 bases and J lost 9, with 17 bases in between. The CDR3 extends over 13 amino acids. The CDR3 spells CASSPSLQARYTF. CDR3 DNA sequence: TGTGCCAGCAGCCCTTCCCTACAGGCTCGCTACACCTTC.

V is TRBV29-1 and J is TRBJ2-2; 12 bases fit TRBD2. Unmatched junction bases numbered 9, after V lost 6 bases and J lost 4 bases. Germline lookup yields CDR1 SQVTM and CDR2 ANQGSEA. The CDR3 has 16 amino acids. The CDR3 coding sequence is TGCAGCGTCCTAGCGGGAGGGCAGACGAGCACCGGGGAGCTGTTTTTT. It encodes CSVLAGGQTSTGELFF.

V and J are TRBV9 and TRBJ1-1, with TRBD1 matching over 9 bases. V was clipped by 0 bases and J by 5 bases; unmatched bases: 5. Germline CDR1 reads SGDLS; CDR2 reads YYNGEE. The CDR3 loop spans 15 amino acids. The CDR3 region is CASSVGHRGLTEAFF. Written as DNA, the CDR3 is TGTGCCAGCAGCGTAGGTCACAGGGGGCTTACTGAAGCTTTCTTT.

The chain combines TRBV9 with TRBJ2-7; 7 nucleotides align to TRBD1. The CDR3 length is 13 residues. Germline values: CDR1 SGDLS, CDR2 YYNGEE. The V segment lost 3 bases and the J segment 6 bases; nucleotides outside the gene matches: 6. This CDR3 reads CASSASGTVEQYF. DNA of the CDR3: TGTGCCAGCAGCGCCTCCGGGACAGTCGAGCAGTACTTC.

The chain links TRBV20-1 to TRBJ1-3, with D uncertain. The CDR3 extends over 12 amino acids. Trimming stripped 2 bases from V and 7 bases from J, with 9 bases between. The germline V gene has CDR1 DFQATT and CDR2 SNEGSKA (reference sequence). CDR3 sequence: CSARRSGNTIYF. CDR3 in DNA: TGCAGTGCTAGAAGGTCCGGGAACACCATATATTTT.

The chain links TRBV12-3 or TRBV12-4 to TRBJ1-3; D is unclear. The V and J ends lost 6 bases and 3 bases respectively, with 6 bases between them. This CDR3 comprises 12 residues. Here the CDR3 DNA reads TGTGCCAGCAGGAAGGATGGAAACACCATATATTTT. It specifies CASRKDGNTIYF.